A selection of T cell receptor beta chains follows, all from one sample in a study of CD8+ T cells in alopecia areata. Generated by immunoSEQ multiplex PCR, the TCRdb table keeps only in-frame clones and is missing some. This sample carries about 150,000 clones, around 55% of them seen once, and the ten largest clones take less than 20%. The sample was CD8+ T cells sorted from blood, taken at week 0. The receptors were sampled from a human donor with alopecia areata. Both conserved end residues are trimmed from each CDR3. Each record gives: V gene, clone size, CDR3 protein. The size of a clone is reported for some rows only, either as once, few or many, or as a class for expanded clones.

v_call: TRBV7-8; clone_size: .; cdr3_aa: ASSPTGDGSYEQY
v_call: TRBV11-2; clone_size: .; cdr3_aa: ASSLVTSGHNEQF
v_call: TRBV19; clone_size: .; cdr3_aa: ATQHGGNQPQH
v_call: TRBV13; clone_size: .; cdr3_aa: ASSLGTGSNSPLH
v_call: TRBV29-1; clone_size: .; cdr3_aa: SVEDGRTTLGETQY
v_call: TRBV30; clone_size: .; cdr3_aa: AHQGLGSEQF
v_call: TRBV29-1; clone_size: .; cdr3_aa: SAGVRTGDTEAF
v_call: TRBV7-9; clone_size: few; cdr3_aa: ASSSRTGGREQY
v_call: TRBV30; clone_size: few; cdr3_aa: AWSVLRGPEAF
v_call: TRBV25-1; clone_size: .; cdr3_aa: ASSGYGEPPYEQY
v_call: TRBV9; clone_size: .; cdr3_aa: ASSFNTGELF
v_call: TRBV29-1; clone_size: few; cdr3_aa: SVWSSGQY
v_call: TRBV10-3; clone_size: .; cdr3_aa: AISWQSNTGELF
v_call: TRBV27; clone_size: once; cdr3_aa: ASSLSRGAGNEQF
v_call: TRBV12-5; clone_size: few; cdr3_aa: ASGLEEGVAF
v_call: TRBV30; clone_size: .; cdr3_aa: AWNPGGGMTEAF
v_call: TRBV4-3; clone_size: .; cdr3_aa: ASSQDGNPGDTQY
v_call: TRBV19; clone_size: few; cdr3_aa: ASSIRTNSPLH
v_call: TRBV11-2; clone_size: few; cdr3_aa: ASSLDQGRLDSNYGYT
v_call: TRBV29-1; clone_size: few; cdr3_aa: SVVVAGDSTDTQY
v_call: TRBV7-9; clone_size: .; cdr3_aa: ASSSPYEQY
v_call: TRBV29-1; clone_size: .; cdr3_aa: SVLGTGSGSGYT
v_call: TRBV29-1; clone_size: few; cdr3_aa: SVRIPYNEQF
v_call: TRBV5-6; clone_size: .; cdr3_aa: ASSPGEGNTEAF
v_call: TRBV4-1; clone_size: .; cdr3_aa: ASASLDRSYT
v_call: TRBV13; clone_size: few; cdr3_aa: ASSLGRGGPQETQY
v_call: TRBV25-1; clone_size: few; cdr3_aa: ASSDRRGLETQY
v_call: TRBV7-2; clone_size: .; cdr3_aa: ASSLDGTVSSYEQY
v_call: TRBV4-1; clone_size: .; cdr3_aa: ASSPVGLARSTDTQY
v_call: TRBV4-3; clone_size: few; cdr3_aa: ASSQDSAFPGELF
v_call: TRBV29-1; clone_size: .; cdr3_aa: SVVYGSVGNEQF
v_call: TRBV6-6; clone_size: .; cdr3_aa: ASTLDLETQY
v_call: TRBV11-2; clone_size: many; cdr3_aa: ASSSKRIQETQY
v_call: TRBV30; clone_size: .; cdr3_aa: AWSLRVMAEAF
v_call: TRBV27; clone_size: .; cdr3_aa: ASTDTGELF
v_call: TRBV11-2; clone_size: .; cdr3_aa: ASSSTSGGTYEQY
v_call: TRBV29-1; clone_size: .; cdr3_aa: SALTGGSYEQY
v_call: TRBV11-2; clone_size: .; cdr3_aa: ASSLQGAEAF
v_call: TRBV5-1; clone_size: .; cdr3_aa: ASSYSGGAYNEQF
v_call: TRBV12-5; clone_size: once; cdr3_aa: ASGLITNDSPREQY
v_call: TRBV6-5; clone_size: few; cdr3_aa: ASSWQGTDTQY
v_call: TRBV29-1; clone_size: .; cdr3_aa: SPWGIDFEDTQY
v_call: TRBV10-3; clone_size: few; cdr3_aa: AISESSSGTDTQY
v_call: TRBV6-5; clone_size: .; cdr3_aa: ASSFGRGDTQY
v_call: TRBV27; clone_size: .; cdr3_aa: ASSLGGNSYNEQF
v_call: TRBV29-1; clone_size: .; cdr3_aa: SVEGQGANNEQF
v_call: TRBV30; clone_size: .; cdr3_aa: AWIIPGLEAF
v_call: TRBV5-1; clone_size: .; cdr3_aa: ASRWTGTDPEAF
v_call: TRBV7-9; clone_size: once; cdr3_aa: ASSHPGQGRDTQY
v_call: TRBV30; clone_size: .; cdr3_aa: AWSPGNTEAF
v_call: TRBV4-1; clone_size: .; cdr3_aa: ASSQGAGRVDEQF
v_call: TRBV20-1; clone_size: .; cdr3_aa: SALEQGEQY
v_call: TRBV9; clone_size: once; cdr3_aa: ASSLTGGGREQY
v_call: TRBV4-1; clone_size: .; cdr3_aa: ASSQVGETEAF
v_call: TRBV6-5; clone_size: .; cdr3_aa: ASSYGSNTEAF
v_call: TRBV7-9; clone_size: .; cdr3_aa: ASSHSKGVNTEAF
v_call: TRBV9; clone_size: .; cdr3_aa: ASSSAGTTTSQY
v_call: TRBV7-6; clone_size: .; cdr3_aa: ASSSGRYNEQF
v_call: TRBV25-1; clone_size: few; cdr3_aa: ASSELGEAF